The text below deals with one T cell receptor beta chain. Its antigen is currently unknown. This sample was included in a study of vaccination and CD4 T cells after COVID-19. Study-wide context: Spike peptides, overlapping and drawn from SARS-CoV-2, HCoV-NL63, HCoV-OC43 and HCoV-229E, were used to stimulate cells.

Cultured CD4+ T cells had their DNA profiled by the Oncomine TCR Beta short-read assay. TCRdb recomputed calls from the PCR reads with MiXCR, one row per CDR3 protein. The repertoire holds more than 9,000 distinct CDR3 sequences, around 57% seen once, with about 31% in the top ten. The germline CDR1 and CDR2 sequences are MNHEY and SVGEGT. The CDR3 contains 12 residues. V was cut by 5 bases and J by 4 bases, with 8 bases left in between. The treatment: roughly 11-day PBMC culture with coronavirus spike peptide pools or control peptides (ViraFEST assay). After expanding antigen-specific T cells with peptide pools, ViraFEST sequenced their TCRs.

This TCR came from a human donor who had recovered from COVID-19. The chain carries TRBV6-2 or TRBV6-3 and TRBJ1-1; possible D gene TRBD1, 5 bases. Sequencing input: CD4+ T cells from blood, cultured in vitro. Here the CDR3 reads CASSRGSTEAFF. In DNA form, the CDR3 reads TGTGCCAGCAGTAGGGGATCCACTGAAGCTTTCTTT.